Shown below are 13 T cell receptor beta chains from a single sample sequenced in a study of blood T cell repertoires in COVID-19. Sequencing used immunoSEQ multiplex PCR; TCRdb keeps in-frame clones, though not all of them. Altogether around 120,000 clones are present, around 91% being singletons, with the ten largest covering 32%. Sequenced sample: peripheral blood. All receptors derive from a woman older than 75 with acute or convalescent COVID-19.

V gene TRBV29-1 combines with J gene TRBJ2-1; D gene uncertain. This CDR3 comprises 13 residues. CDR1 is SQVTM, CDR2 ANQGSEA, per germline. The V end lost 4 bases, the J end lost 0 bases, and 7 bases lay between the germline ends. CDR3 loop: CSVAPFSYNEQFF. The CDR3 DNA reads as TGCAGCGTTGCCCCATTCTCCTACAATGAGCAGTTCTTC.

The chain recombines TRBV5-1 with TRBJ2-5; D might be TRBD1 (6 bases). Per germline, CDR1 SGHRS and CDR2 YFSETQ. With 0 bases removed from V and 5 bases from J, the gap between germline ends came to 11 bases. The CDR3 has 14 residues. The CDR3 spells CASSLAGADETQYF. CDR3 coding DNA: TGCGCCAGCAGCTTGGCAGGGGCTGATGAGACCCAGTACTTC.

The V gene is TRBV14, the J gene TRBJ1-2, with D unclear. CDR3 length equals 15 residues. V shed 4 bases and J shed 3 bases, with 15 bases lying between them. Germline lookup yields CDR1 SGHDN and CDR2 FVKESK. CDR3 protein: CASSLRPRDDYGYTF. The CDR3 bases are TGTGCCAGCAGCCTACGCCCCCGAGATGACTATGGCTACACCTTC.

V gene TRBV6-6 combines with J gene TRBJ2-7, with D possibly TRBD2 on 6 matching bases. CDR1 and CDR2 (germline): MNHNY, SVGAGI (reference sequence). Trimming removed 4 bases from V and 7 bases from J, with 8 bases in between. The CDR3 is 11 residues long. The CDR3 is CASSSGGEQYF. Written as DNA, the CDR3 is TGTGCCAGCAGTTCCGGAGGGGAGCAGTACTTC.

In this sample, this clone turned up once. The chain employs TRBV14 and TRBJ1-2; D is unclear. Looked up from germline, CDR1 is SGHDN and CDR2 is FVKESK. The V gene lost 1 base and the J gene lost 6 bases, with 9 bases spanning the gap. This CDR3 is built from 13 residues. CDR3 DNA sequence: TGTGCCAGCAGCCAAGGGAGAGTCGATGGCTACACCTTC. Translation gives CASSQGRVDGYTF.

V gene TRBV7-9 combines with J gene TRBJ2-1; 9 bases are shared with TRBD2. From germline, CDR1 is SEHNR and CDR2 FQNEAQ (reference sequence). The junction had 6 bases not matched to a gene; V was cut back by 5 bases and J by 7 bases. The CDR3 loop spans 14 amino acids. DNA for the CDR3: TGTGCCAGCAGCATACTAGCGGGCGGGAATGAGCAGTTCTTC. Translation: CASSILAGGNEQFF.

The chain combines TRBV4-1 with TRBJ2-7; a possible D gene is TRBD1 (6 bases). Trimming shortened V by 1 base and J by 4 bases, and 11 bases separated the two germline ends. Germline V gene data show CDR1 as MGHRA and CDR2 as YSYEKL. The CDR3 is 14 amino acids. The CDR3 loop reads CASSQGQELYEQYF. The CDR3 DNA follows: TGCGCCAGCAGCCAAGGACAGGAACTTTACGAGCAGTACTTC.

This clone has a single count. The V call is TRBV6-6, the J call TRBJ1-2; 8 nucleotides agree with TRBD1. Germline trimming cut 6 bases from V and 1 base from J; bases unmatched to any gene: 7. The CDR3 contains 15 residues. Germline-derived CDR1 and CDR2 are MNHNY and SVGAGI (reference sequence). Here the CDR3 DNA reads TGTGCCAGCAGCGGTACAGGGGGAGATAACTATGGCTACACCTTC. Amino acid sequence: CASSGTGGDNYGYTF.

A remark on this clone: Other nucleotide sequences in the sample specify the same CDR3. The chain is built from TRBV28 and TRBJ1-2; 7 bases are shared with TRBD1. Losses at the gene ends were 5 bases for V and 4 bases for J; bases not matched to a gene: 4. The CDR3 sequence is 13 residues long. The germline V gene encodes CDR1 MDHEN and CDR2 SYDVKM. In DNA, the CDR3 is TGTGCCAGCAGTCGACAGGGATCCTATGGCTACACCTTC. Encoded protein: CASSRQGSYGYTF.

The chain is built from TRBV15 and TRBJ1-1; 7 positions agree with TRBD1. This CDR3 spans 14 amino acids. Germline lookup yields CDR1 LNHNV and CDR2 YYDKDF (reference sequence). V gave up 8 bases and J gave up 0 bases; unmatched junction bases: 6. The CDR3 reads CATASQGMNTEAFF. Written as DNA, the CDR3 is TGTGCCACCGCCTCACAGGGGATGAACACTGAAGCTTTCTTT.

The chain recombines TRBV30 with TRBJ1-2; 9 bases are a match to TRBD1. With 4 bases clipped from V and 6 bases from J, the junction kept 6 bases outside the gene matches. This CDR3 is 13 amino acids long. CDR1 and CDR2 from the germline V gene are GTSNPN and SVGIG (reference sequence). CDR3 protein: CAWIGTGYHGYTF. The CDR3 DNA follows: TGTGCCTGGATCGGGACAGGGTATCATGGCTACACCTTC.

CDR3 nucleotides: TGCGCCAGCAGCCAAGGAGGTAATCAGCCCCAGCATTTT. Translating gives CASSQGGNQPQHF. V gene TRBV4-3 combines with J gene TRBJ1-5; D is unresolved. The V gene's germline CDR1 is LGHNA and CDR2 YSLEER. This CDR3 is 13 amino acids long. The germline V and J ends were trimmed by 1 base and 4 bases, with 5 bases remaining between them.

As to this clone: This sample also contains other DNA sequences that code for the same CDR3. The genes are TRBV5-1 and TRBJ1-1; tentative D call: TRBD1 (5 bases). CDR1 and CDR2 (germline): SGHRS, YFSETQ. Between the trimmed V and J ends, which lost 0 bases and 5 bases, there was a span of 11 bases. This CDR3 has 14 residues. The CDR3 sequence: CASSLAGGDTEAFF. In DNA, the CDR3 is TGCGCCAGCAGCTTGGCGGGGGGAGATACTGAAGCTTTCTTT.